The 32 T cell receptor beta chains presented below share a single source sample, sequenced in a study of T-cell memory formation after mild COVID-19. TCRdb itself ran the 5' RACE reads through MiXCR, one entry per CDR3 protein. The sample lists fewer than 550,000 distinct CDR3 sequences; 20% were seen once. The specimen sequenced was PBMCs or a T cell subset sorted from them (not recorded which). The receptor source for this set is an adult woman who had mild COVID-19 (a few samples of this study predate the infection). Cell type and time point are not known.

The chain links TRBV25-1 to TRBJ2-7, with TRBD1 matching 9 bases. CDR1 and CDR2 (germline): MGHDK, SYGVNS. The CDR3 sequence is 14 residues long. The trim removed 7 bases at V and 2 bases at J, leaving 6 bases unmatched. In DNA form, the CDR3 reads TGTGCCAGCACCGGGACAGGGTCCACCTACGAGCAGTACTTC. Its translation is CASTGTGSTYEQYF.

The rearrangement links TRBV6-1 to TRBJ1-2; a possible D gene is TRBD1 (6 bases). This CDR3 spans 17 amino acids. CDR1 and CDR2 from the germline V gene are MNHNS and SASEGT. Trimming took 0 bases from V and 5 from J, leaving 19 bases between them. The CDR3 here is CASSEAPWGGGAYGYTF. The CDR3 coding sequence is TGTGCCAGCAGTGAAGCCCCTTGGGGCGGGGGCGCGTATGGCTACACCTTC.

The chain is built from TRBV5-1 and TRBJ2-1, with 8 positions matching TRBD1. The CDR3 loop spans 16 amino acids. In germline, CDR1 is SGHRS, CDR2 YFSETQ. The J segment lost 4 bases and the V segment lost 4 bases, leaving 10 bases of the junction unmatched. The CDR3: CASSEGAGGPYNEQFF. As DNA, the CDR3 is TGCGCCAGCAGCGAGGGAGCAGGGGGCCCATACAATGAGCAGTTCTTC.

This chain connects TRBV5-1 to TRBJ1-1, with 9 bases that match TRBD1. The CDR3 length is 15 residues. With V trimmed by 3 bases and J by 4 bases, 7 bases remained unmatched. Germline loops: CDR1 SGHRS, CDR2 YFSETQ. CDR3: CASSSRTGAVTEAFF. CDR3 DNA: TGCGCCAGCAGCTCAAGGACAGGGGCGGTCACTGAAGCTTTCTTT.

The table lists this clonotype with a few counts. The chain carries TRBV12-3 or TRBV12-4 and TRBJ2-7; 11 bases map to TRBD1. V shed 4 bases, J shed 1 base, and the junction held 9 bases outside the gene matches. This CDR3 region has 17 residues. CDR3: CASSSHGGTGGSYEQYF. CDR3 DNA: TGTGCCAGCAGTTCACACGGCGGGACAGGGGGTTCCTACGAGCAGTACTTC.

This clonotype was counted between two and nine times. The genes are TRBV6-5 and TRBJ1-2; D is possibly TRBD1 (5 bases). This CDR3 has 14 residues. CDR1 and CDR2 from the germline V gene are MNHEY and SVGAGI. Trimming removed 0 bases from V and 10 bases from J, with 15 bases in between. In DNA form, the CDR3 reads TGTGCCAGCAGTTACTCTCGGGGGAGTAAGGACTACACCTTC. It yields the protein CASSYSRGSKDYTF.

The genes are TRBV19 and TRBJ2-6, with D perhaps matching TRBD2 (5 bases). CDR3 length: 17 amino acids. Germline assignment: CDR1 LNHDA and CDR2 SQIVND (reference sequence). The V and J ends lost 2 bases and 0 bases respectively, with 11 bases between them. CDR3 in amino acids: CASSIPPRDSGANVLTF. In DNA form, the CDR3 reads TGTGCCAGTAGTATACCTCCCCGGGACTCTGGGGCCAACGTCCTGACTTTC.

The genes are TRBV5-1 and TRBJ1-3, with D perhaps TRBD1 (5 bases). The germline V gene encodes CDR1 SGHRS and CDR2 YFSETQ. The germline V and J ends were trimmed by 0 bases and 0 bases, with 13 bases remaining between them. This CDR3 spans 17 amino acids. CDR3 sequence: CASSLAPAGSSGNTIYF. The CDR3 region has the DNA TGCGCCAGCAGCTTGGCCCCGGCAGGGAGCTCTGGAAACACCATATATTTT.

This CDR3 is CASSLVSPQETQYF. CDR3 nucleotide sequence: TGTGCCAGCAGTCTTGTATCACCGCAAGAGACCCAGTACTTC. This chain joins TRBV12-3 or TRBV12-4 and TRBJ2-5; no firm D call. The CDR3 covers 14 residues. With 5 bases removed from V and 2 bases from J, the gap between germline ends came to 12 bases.

The genes are TRBV29-1 and TRBJ2-7; TRBD2 agrees at 7 bases. The CDR3 consists of 12 residues. Germline values: CDR1 SQVTM, CDR2 ANQGSEA. With V trimmed by 6 bases and J by 7 bases, 9 bases remained unmatched. Written as DNA, the CDR3 is TGCAGCGTGCAGCGGGAAGGGCGAGAGCAGTACTTC. It translates to CSVQREGREQYF.

CDR3 bases: TGCGCCAGCAGCTTTCGCGAGGGTGGAGGTGAAGCTTTCTTT. It codes for CASSFREGGGEAFF. The chain combines TRBV5-1 with TRBJ1-1; D gene ambiguous. The germline gives CDR1 SGHRS, CDR2 YFSETQ. This CDR3 region has 14 residues. The V end lost 2 bases, the J end lost 7 bases, and 15 bases lay between the germline ends.

The chain couples TRBV5-1 to TRBJ2-1; D gene uncertain. The CDR3 totals 12 residues. CDR1 and CDR2 (germline): SGHRS, YFSETQ. V was shortened by 7 bases and J by 2 bases, with 7 bases between the two germline ends. CDR3 sequence: CASGNAYNEQFF. Here the CDR3 DNA reads TGCGCCAGCGGTAATGCCTACAATGAGCAGTTCTTC.

This clonotype was counted only a few times. V usage is TRBV6-1 and J usage is TRBJ2-7; 11 bases agree with TRBD1. The CDR3 has 15 residues. The germline gives CDR1 MNHNS, CDR2 SASEGT. With 4 bases clipped from V and 4 bases from J, the junction kept 6 bases outside the gene matches. CDR3 nucleotide sequence: TGTGCCAGCAGTGTTCCCGGGACAGGGGGTTACGAGCAGTACTTC. The encoded protein is CASSVPGTGGYEQYF.

The V gene is TRBV5-1, the J gene TRBJ2-7; tentatively, D is TRBD1 (6 bases). The CDR3 is made up of 15 amino acids. The V end was cut by 4 bases, the J end by 3 bases, with 17 bases between. The germline V gene has CDR1 SGHRS and CDR2 YFSETQ. In DNA form, the CDR3 reads TGCGCCAGCAGCCCGGAAGGGGGACGGCGCTACGAGCAGTACTTC. The encoded protein is CASSPEGGRRYEQYF.

This clonotype was seen many times. The rearrangement joins TRBV6-5 to TRBJ2-5; D is ambiguous. CDR3 length: 11 amino acids. Per germline, CDR1 MNHEY and CDR2 SVGAGI. The V end lost 6 bases, the J end lost 4 bases, and 6 bases lay between the germline ends. In DNA, the CDR3 is TGTGCCAGCAGGAACGGAGAGACCCAGTACTTC. It specifies CASRNGETQYF.

The chain joins TRBV29-1 to TRBJ2-2; 7 nucleotides match TRBD1. The CDR3 spans 14 residues. Looked up from germline, CDR1 is SQVTM and CDR2 is ANQGSEA. After removal of 5 bases from V and 0 bases from J, the junction contained 3 bases not matched to a gene. The CDR3 sequence is CSVSGTANTGELFF. Here the CDR3 DNA reads TGCAGCGTTTCCGGGACAGCGAACACCGGGGAGCTGTTTTTT.

The chain uses TRBV6-2 or TRBV6-3 and TRBJ1-1; D is unclear. This CDR3 region has 15 residues. Germline V gene data show CDR1 as MNHEY and CDR2 as SVGEGT. Trimming shortened V by 4 bases and J by 1 base, and 13 bases separated the two germline ends. The CDR3 DNA sequence: TGTGCCAGCAGTTCCTTGAACAGTGAGAACACTGAAGCTTTCTTT. This translates into CASSSLNSENTEAFF.

This clonotype was found a few times. The CDR3 DNA reads as TGCGCCAGCAGCCAAGAGTTCTTGGAGACCCAGTACTTC. Translation gives CASSQEFLETQYF. The genes are TRBV4-1 and TRBJ2-5, with D hard to call. Germline lookup yields CDR1 MGHRA and CDR2 YSYEKL. Trimming removed 0 bases at V and 5 bases at J, with 7 bases between. CDR3 length: 13 residues.

This chain connects TRBV12-3 or TRBV12-4 to TRBJ1-1, with D hard to call. Between the trimmed V and J ends, which lost 2 bases and 0 bases, there was a span of 7 bases. This CDR3 region has 14 residues. The CDR3: CASSLQLMNTEAFF. Here the CDR3 DNA reads TGTGCCAGCAGTTTACAGCTTATGAACACTGAAGCTTTCTTT.

This chain links TRBV7-6 with TRBJ1-2; D gene uncertain. V gave up 5 bases and J gave up 1 base, with 14 bases separating them. Germline CDR1 SGHVS, CDR2 FNYEAQ. The CDR3 loop spans 15 amino acids. CDR3 nucleotides: TGTGCCAGCAGCCCCACGGTCGAGGTTAACTATGGCTACACCTTC. This translates into CASSPTVEVNYGYTF.

The chain is built from TRBV24-1 and TRBJ2-1; D possibly corresponds to TRBD1 (5 bases). Germline values: CDR1 KGHDR, CDR2 SFDVKD. This CDR3 has 14 residues. V lost 2 bases and J 10 bases, leaving 14 bases between the germline ends. The DNA for the CDR3 is TGTGCCACCAGTGATTCCCAGGGTTTCGAGGAGCAGTTCTTC. Translation: CATSDSQGFEEQFF.

The sample holds many counts of this clonotype. The chain is built from TRBV20-1 and TRBJ1-1; no clear D gene. The V and J ends lost 7 bases and 0 bases respectively, with 18 bases between them. Per germline, CDR1 DFQATT and CDR2 SNEGSKA (reference sequence). The CDR3 is 15 residues long. Here the CDR3 DNA reads TGCAGTGTATTCTTACCGGAACAGTTGAACACTGAAGCTTTCTTT. It codes for CSVFLPEQLNTEAFF.

A few counts support this clonotype. The rearrangement uses TRBV5-4 and TRBJ1-2; the D gene is possibly TRBD1 (6 bases). This CDR3 region has 14 residues. Germline V gives CDR1 SGHNT, CDR2 YYREEE (reference sequence). Deletions cut 4 bases from V and 0 bases from J, with 10 bases between. The CDR3 protein is CASSAGQTNYGYTF. CDR3 coding DNA: TGTGCCAGCAGCGCCGGACAGACTAACTATGGCTACACCTTC.

This chain joins TRBV6-1 and TRBJ2-7; TRBD1 matches at 7 bases. The CDR3 consists of 16 residues. Germline V gene data show CDR1 as MNHNS and CDR2 as SASEGT. V shed 2 bases and J 4 bases; nucleotides not matched to a gene: 11. CDR3 coding DNA: TGTGCCAGCAGTGAAAGAGGGGGCTCGGAAGGATACGAGCAGTACTTC. Encoded protein: CASSERGGSEGYEQYF.

This clonotype was found a few times. V and J are TRBV6-1 and TRBJ1-1; D not resolved. Trimming removed 5 bases from V and 2 bases from J, with 15 bases in between. Germline assignment: CDR1 MNHNS and CDR2 SASEGT. This CDR3 spans 15 amino acids. The chain's CDR3 is CASSKQTHPNTEAFF. The CDR3 DNA sequence: TGTGCCAGCAGTAAACAGACCCACCCAAACACTGAAGCTTTCTTT.

The V gene is TRBV4-1, the J gene TRBJ2-1, with TRBD2 identical over 8 bases. The V segment lost 6 bases and the J segment 0 bases; nucleotides outside the gene matches: 7. The length of the CDR3 is 16 residues. Per germline, CDR1 MGHRA and CDR2 YSYEKL. In nucleotides, the CDR3 is TGCGCCAGCAGTCGCGGGGGGACAACCTCCTACAATGAGCAGTTCTTC. This gives the protein CASSRGGTTSYNEQFF.

This chain uses TRBV7-3 with TRBJ2-1; 15 positions agree with TRBD2. Germline trimming cut 5 bases from V and 5 bases from J; bases unmatched to any gene: 7. Germline V gene sequence: CDR1 SGHTA, CDR2 FQGTGA. The CDR3 loop spans 17 amino acids. In DNA, the CDR3 is TGTGCCAGCAGCCCCAGGACTAGCGGGAGGGCTAACAATGAGCAGTTCTTC. It encodes CASSPRTSGRANNEQFF.

This rearrangement joins TRBV3-1 to TRBJ1-1; D is unclear. This CDR3 has 15 residues. Germline assignment: CDR1 LGHDT and CDR2 YNNKEL (reference sequence). V dropped 4 bases and J dropped 2 bases, with 14 bases sitting between them. The CDR3 spells CASSPTGKGNTEAFF. As DNA, the CDR3 is TGTGCCAGCAGCCCTACGGGGAAAGGAAACACTGAAGCTTTCTTT.

This chain connects TRBV30 to TRBJ1-3; D perhaps matches TRBD1 (5 bases). The V and J ends lost 1 base and 2 bases respectively, with 9 bases between them. The length of the CDR3 is 14 residues. The V gene's germline CDR1 is GTSNPN and CDR2 SVGIG (reference sequence). For the CDR3, the DNA is TGTGCCTGGAGTGAGGGGACTGCTGGAAACACCATATATTTT. Residues: CAWSEGTAGNTIYF.

This clonotype has more than one count but fewer than ten. The V gene is TRBV29-1, the J gene TRBJ1-2, with D hard to call. From germline, CDR1 is SQVTM and CDR2 ANQGSEA. Trimming took off 6 bases at V and 3 bases at J, with 14 bases between the two ends. CDR3 length: 13 amino acids. CDR3 sequence: CSVELDGDYGYTF. The CDR3 nucleotides are TGCAGCGTGGAACTGGACGGAGACTATGGCTACACCTTC.

V is TRBV12-3 or TRBV12-4 and J is TRBJ1-5, with 8 bases identical to TRBD1. CDR3 length: 16 residues. V gave up 5 bases and J gave up 2 bases; unmatched junction bases: 8. The CDR3 DNA follows: TGTGCCAGCAGTCGGTATGACAGGGGCGGCAATCAGCCCCAGCATTTT. It specifies CASSRYDRGGNQPQHF.

The chain couples TRBV12-3 or TRBV12-4 to TRBJ2-5; 7 bases map to TRBD1. The CDR3 has 15 amino acids. The ends lost 5 bases at V and 1 base at J; junction bases unmatched: 7. The CDR3 DNA sequence: TGTGCCAGCAGTCCACGACAGGGATCCCAAGAGACCCAGTACTTC. Translation gives CASSPRQGSQETQYF.